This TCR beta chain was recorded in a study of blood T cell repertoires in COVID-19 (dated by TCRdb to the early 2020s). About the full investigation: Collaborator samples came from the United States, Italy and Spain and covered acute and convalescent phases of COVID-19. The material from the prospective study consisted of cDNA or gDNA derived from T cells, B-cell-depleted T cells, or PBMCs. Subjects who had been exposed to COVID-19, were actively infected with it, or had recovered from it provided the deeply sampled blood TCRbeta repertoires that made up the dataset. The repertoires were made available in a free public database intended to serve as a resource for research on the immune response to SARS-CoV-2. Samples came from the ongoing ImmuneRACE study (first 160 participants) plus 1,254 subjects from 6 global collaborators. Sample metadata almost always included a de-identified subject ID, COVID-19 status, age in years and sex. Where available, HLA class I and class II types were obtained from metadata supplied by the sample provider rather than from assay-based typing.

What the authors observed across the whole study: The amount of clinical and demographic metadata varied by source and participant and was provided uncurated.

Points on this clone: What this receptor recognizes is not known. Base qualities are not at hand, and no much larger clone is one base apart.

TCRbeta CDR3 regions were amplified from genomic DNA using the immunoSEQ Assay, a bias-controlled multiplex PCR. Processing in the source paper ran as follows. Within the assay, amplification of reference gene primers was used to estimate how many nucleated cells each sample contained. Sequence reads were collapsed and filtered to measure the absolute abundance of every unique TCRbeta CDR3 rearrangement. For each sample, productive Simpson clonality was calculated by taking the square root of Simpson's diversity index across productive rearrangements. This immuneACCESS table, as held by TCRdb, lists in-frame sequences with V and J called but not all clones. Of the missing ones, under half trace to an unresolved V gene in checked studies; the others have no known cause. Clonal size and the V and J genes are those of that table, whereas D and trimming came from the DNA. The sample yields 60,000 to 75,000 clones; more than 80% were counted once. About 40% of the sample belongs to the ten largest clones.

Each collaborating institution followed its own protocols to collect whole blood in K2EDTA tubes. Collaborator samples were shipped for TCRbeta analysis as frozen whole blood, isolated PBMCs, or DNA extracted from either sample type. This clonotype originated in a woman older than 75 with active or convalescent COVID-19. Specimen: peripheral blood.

The nucleotides read TGTGCCAGCAGCTCCGTAGCGAACTCCTACGAGCAGTACTTC. Translated, this gives CASSSVANSYEQYF. Recombination linked TRBV7-2 to TRBJ2-7, and possibly TRBD2, on 5 matching bases. V is shortened by 4 bases, J by 0 bases, and the region joining them spans 10 bases. In the germline V gene, CDR1 corresponds to SGHTA and CDR2 to FQGNSA. The CDR3 contains 14 residues, cysteine and phenylalanine counted. CDR3 DNA is the only sequence kept; it has 42 bases, read in frame from the first base.